The 30 T cell receptor beta chains below were found in one sample sequenced in a study of CXCR3-negative and CXCR3-positive naive CD8 T cells. With UMI labels, 5' RACE was used to prepare the TRB cDNA libraries. TCRdb re-called the 5' RACE reads; every CDR3 protein appears as one record, without DNA. Its table lists some 150,000 distinct CDR3 sequences. Study findings and constraints: More hydrophobic TRB CDR3s were found in CXCR3-positive naive cells than in CXCR3-negative naive cells.

These TCRs' antigens remain unknown. The sequencing sample was made of naive CXCR3+ CD8+ T cells from blood. Regarding subset: CD45RO-CCR7+CD27+CD95- naive CD8+ T cells expressing CXCR3 (TNR3+). Receptors originate from a human donor in good health. Some clones in this sample may be carry-over from other donors' samples.

V gene TRBV10-3 combines with J gene TRBJ2-3; TCRdb calls TRBD2, which cannot be checked without DNA. The CDR3 is made up of 16 amino acids. Germline loops: CDR1 ENHRY, CDR2 SYGVKD. CDR3: CAISDFTSGGTDTQYF.

The V call is TRBV29-1, the J call TRBJ2-7; TCRdb's D call of TRBD1 is untestable without DNA. The CDR3 contains 11 residues. Germline assignment: CDR1 SQVTM and CDR2 ANQGSEA. CDR3 sequence reads: CSVGTGKRQYF.

The chain carries TRBV20-1 and TRBJ2-7; TCRdb proposes TRBD1, but this gene call is untestable without DNA. CDR1 is DFQATT, CDR2 SNEGSKA, per germline (reference sequence). This CDR3 has 13 residues. The CDR3 reads CSASDRVTYEQYF.

The V and J genes are TRBV6-5 and TRBJ2-1; TCRdb lists TRBD1, though no DNA is available to test this call. Germline assignment: CDR1 MNHEY and CDR2 SVGAGI. This CDR3 is built from 21 residues. CDR3 region: CASSYSMSPGQGSRASDEQFF.

The chain employs TRBV29-1 and TRBJ1-1; the TCRdb call, TRBD1, lacks DNA for checking. This CDR3 contains 11 residues. Germline loops: CDR1 SQVTM, CDR2 ANQGSEA. CDR3 region: CSASGPPEAFF.

This chain connects TRBV12-3 or TRBV12-4 to TRBJ1-5. The CDR3 runs to 15 residues. CDR3 amino acids: CASSDLGRTNQPQHF.

The V call is TRBV6-5, the J call TRBJ1-2; the TCRdb D gene call, TRBD1, has no DNA to confirm it. Germline V gives CDR1 MNHEY, CDR2 SVGAGI. The length of the CDR3 is 16 residues. The CDR3 protein is CASSIHRDSPRYGYTF.

The chain carries TRBV7-9 and TRBJ2-7. CDR3 length: 15 amino acids. The germline CDR1 and CDR2 sequences are SEHNR and FQNEAQ (reference sequence). The CDR3 sequence: CASSLDFGISDEQYF.

The chain has TRBV7-8 and TRBJ2-1; lacking DNA, the TRBD2 call made by TCRdb goes unchecked. The V gene's germline CDR1 is SGHVS and CDR2 FQNEAQ. The CDR3 spans 14 residues. CDR3 amino acids: CASRSGTSGMEQFF.

J is TRBJ2-3 and V is TRBV15; the TCRdb call, TRBD1, lacks DNA for checking. Germline assignment: CDR1 LNHNV and CDR2 YYDKDF (reference sequence). This CDR3 has 16 residues. The CDR3 sequence: CATSRARDRATDTQYF.

V usage is TRBV29-1 and J usage is TRBJ1-2. CDR1 and CDR2 (germline): SQVTM, ANQGSEA. The CDR3 length is 12 residues. The CDR3 region is CTAFEGNYGYTF.

The chain links TRBV7-9 to TRBJ2-7; TCRdb outputs TRBD1, but without DNA this stays unchecked. Germline V gene lookup returns CDR1 SEHNR and CDR2 FQNEAQ (reference sequence). The CDR3 has 16 amino acids. The CDR3 sequence: CASSSTGTPVSYEQYF.

V gene TRBV29-1 combines with J gene TRBJ2-7; TCRdb picks TRBD1, but there is no DNA to check that call. Germline values: CDR1 SQVTM, CDR2 ANQGSEA. This CDR3 comprises 13 residues. The CDR3 region is CSVQTGRSYEQYF.

The chain carries TRBV27 and TRBJ2-7. The V gene's germline CDR1 is MNHEY and CDR2 SMNVEV (reference sequence). The CDR3 has 15 amino acids. The CDR3 loop is CASSLAGASSYEQYF.

The V gene is TRBV7-8, the J gene TRBJ2-6; TCRdb lists TRBD2, though no DNA is available to test this call. The CDR3 has 15 residues. Germline CDR1 reads SGHVS; CDR2 reads FQNEAQ. The CDR3 protein is CASSQSPPGANVLTF.

The genes are TRBV5-1 and TRBJ2-7; TCRdb's D gene call, TRBD1, goes unchecked for lack of DNA. The V gene's germline CDR1 is SGHRS and CDR2 YFSETQ. The CDR3 length is 14 residues. The CDR3 sequence: CAISPDRGALEQYF.

The chain employs TRBV7-7 and TRBJ2-3. Germline V CDR1 and CDR2: SSHAT, FNYEAQ (reference sequence). There are 14 residues in the CDR3. The CDR3: CASSLISDPDTQYF.

This chain links TRBV7-9 with TRBJ2-6. This CDR3 has 17 residues. Germline V gene lookup returns CDR1 SEHNR and CDR2 FQNEAQ (reference sequence). The CDR3 is CASSLGGLSAGANVLTF.

The J gene is TRBJ2-3, the V gene TRBV23-1; TCRdb calls TRBD2, which cannot be checked without DNA. TRBV23-1 is classed as an ORF, of uncertain function. The CDR3 has 17 residues. This chain's CDR3 is CASSQVRGRHPSDTQYF.

The gene calls are TRBV5-5 and TRBJ1-1; the D call from TCRdb, TRBD1, cannot be confirmed without DNA. Per germline, CDR1 SGHKS and CDR2 YYEKEE (reference sequence). The CDR3 is 14 amino acids. CDR3 in amino acids: CASSTRTGTPEAFF.

The chain joins TRBV10-3 to TRBJ1-4. Germline CDR1 is ENHRY and CDR2 is SYGVKD. This CDR3 is 11 amino acids long. The CDR3 protein is CAIRDNEKLFF.

This chain links TRBV12-3 or TRBV12-4 with TRBJ2-2; TCRdb outputs TRBD2, but without DNA this stays unchecked. The CDR3 runs 16 residues. Here the CDR3 reads CASSLDLGQNTGELFF.

The rearrangement links TRBV3-1 to TRBJ2-2. CDR1 is LGHDT, CDR2 YNNKEL, per germline (reference sequence). The CDR3 is 14 amino acids. The CDR3 loop is CASSQDIYTGELFF.

The J gene is TRBJ2-1, the V gene TRBV20-1; TCRdb picks TRBD2, but there is no DNA to check that call. Germline CDR1 is DFQATT and CDR2 is SNEGSKA (reference sequence). The CDR3 totals 13 residues. The CDR3 reads CSAGTSGTPEGFF.

This chain's CDR3 is CASSQAGGGYTF. This chain joins TRBV4-1 and TRBJ1-2. Germline loops: CDR1 MGHRA, CDR2 YSYEKL. The CDR3 has 12 amino acids.

This chain uses TRBV12-3 or TRBV12-4 with TRBJ1-2. CDR3 length equals 14 residues. The CDR3 spells CASTQGQLNYGYTF.

The chain links TRBV4-1 to TRBJ1-2; as DNA is missing, the TRBD1 call by TCRdb cannot be tested. Germline V gene lookup returns CDR1 MGHRA and CDR2 YSYEKL. The CDR3 spans 15 residues. CDR3 region: CASSQDLGQGYGYTF.

V usage is TRBV12-3 or TRBV12-4 and J usage is TRBJ1-1; the TRBD1 assignment by TCRdb is unverifiable without DNA. The CDR3 totals 15 residues. CDR3 amino acids: CASSLGARWSTEAFF.

This sequence joins TRBV4-1 and TRBJ1-2; TCRdb picks TRBD1, but there is no DNA to check that call. The germline V gene encodes CDR1 MGHRA and CDR2 YSYEKL. The CDR3 sequence is 16 residues long. The CDR3 here is CASSQEETPGGWGYTF.

The V call is TRBV20-1, the J call TRBJ2-1. There are 14 residues in the CDR3. Germline values: CDR1 DFQATT, CDR2 SNEGSKA (reference sequence). CDR3 loop: CSASGGSFYNEQFF.